The rows below give T cell receptor beta chains drawn from one sample of a study of blood T cell repertoires in COVID-19. The assay was immunoSEQ multiplex PCR, and TCRdb's table has in-frame clones only and misses some. The top ten hold over 3.5% of the sample, which has 100,000 to 150,000 clones, about 90% seen once. Sequencing was performed on peripheral blood. These receptor sequences come from a woman aged 55-75 years with acute or convalescent COVID-19. Both conserved end residues are part of each CDR3.

V,J,CDR3
TRBV5-1,TRBJ1-3,CASSRDRGTGNTIYF
TRBV6-5,TRBJ1-5,CASRPQGALNQPQHF
TRBV5-1,TRBJ1-1,CASSLVQGKNTEAFF
TRBV28,TRBJ1-1,CASSSTGKAEAFF
TRBV5-4,TRBJ1-4,CASSLWENEKLFF
TRBV11-2,TRBJ2-1,CASSWTGGGEQFF
TRBV7-3,TRBJ2-1,CASSKTSGSANEQFF
TRBV11-1,TRBJ1-1,CASSPNPARFEAFF
TRBV6-5,TRBJ2-7,CASSPRGQGFYEQYF
TRBV5-1,TRBJ2-1,CASKSLAGVEQFF
TRBV30,TRBJ1-2,CAWSQGSGYTF
TRBV11-2,TRBJ2-7,CASTATGSSYEQYF
TRBV6-5,TRBJ2-6,CAGSWWGAGANVLTF
TRBV9,TRBJ2-3,CASSVEGGRPNTDTQYF
TRBV19,TRBJ1-2,CASSNRDRDYTF
TRBV10-3,TRBJ2-7,CAISWAQSVTYEQYF
TRBV24-1,TRBJ2-7,CATSDPRTGNGEQYF
TRBV28,TRBJ2-3,CASREGISTDTQYF
TRBV2,TRBJ1-1,CASSDIVSGQGNTEAFF
TRBV28,TRBJ1-2,CASSSPGQFGYTF
TRBV11-3,TRBJ2-5,CASSLGLAGTQYF
TRBV3-1/TRBV3-2,TRBJ1-2,CASSHAWTGGYGYTF
TRBV24-1,TRBJ1-2,CATSGSGYGYTF
TRBV10-3,TRBJ1-4,CAISETGDHEKLFF
TRBV28,TRBJ1-2,CASSLSRTGGGYTF
TRBV28,TRBJ2-7,CASSGVGGSRNEQYF
TRBV5-8,TRBJ2-5,CASSRDRPLGETQYF
TRBV9,TRBJ1-4,CASSVGGTGDEKLFF
TRBV7-8,TRBJ1-5,CASSLGQGNQPQHF